A selection of T cell receptor beta chains follows, all from one sample in a study of tumor-infiltrating lymphocytes in primary liver carcinoma. TCRdb analysed the multiplex PCR reads with MiXCR anew, one entry per CDR3 protein. The data contain roughly 49,000 distinct CDR3 sequences, about 77% of them singletons. The sequenced sample was liver tumor tissue from sampling region 5. Every receptor here comes from a middle-aged man with primary liver carcinoma and hepatitis B virus infection. CDR3s include the opening cysteine and the closing phenylalanine or tryptophan. D genes are given only for firm matches. Only some rows state a clone size, as once, few, many or a class for expanded clones.

d_call j_call clone_size v_call cdr3_nt cdr3_aa
- TRBJ2-5 - TRBV6-1 TGTGTCAGCAGTGAGGGGGAGCAAGAGACCCAGTATTTC CVSSEGEQETQYF
- TRBJ1-5 - TRBV6-1 TGTATCAGCAGCCCCCACCCTCGACGGCTCAATCAGCCCCAGCATTTT CISSPHPRRLNQPQHF
TRBD2 TRBJ2-7 - TRBV24-1 TGTGTCACCAGTGACTCAACTAGCGGGAGCTACGAGCAGTGCTTC CVTSDSTSGSYEQCF
TRBD2 TRBJ2-4 many TRBV28 TGTGCCAGCAGAGCTAGCGGGGGGCAGCGAGCCAAAAACATTCAGTACTTC CASRASGGQRAKNIQYF
- TRBJ2-3 - TRBV7-2 TGTACCAGCAGCTTACTTGGTAGCGAGGACACAGATACGCAGTATTTT CTSSLLGSEDTDTQYF
- TRBJ1-5 medium-sized TRBV6-2/TRBV6-3 TGTGCCAGCAGTTACGAGGGGTATAGCAATCAGCCCCAGCATTTT CASSYEGYSNQPQHF
TRBD1 TRBJ2-5 many TRBV7-9 TGTGGCAGCAGCTTAGCGACAGGGTGGCAAGAGACCCAGTACTTC CGSSLATGWQETQYF
TRBD1 TRBJ2-5 few TRBV20-1 TGCAGTGCTAGCCCCAGGGGGCGGCAAGAGACCCAGTACTTC CSASPRGRQETQYF
TRBD2 TRBJ2-1 - TRBV11-2 TGTGCCAGCAGCTTCCATTGGGTGCCTGGGACTAGCGGGAACCATGAGCAGTTCTTC CASSFHWVPGTSGNHEQFF
- TRBJ1-4 many TRBV9 TGTGCCAGCAGCTCACAAGGCGCTAATGAAAAACTGTTTTTT CASSSQGANEKLFF
- TRBJ2-5 - TRBV11-2 TGTGCCAGCAGCCCGGGGGCGGGAGAGACCCAATACTTC CASSPGAGETQYF
- TRBJ1-1 - TRBV6-2/TRBV6-3 TGTGCCAGCACTATAACCTGGACGAGGGTAGTCATTGAAGCTTTATTT CASTITWTRVVIEALF
TRBD2 TRBJ2-1 - TRBV29-1 TGCAGCGTGTGGGGACTATCTTACATTGAGCAGTTCTTC CSVWGLSYIEQFF
- TRBJ2-1 - TRBV10-3 TGTGCCACAGAAGAGGACGGCTACAATGAGCAGTTCTTC CATEEDGYNEQFF
TRBD2 TRBJ2-1 - TRBV29-1 TGCAGCGTTCTCCGGGAGGAGGAGTTC CSVLREEEF
TRBD2 TRBJ2-3 - TRBV4-3 TGCGCCAGCAGCCAGGATACCGACGCGGGAGGAACAGACGCGCAGTATTTT CASSQDTDAGGTDAQYF
TRBD2 TRBJ2-1 - TRBV12-3/TRBV12-4 TGTGCCAGTACCGGACTAGCGGGCCCCAGAGGGTTCTTC CASTGLAGPRGFF
- TRBJ2-3 - TRBV29-1 TGCAGCGTTCCCGGGACATGGGCGTCATATACGCAGTATTTT CSVPGTWASYTQYF
- TRBJ2-5 - TRBV29-1 TGTAACGTTGGATCCGCGGCGGGTAGATCGGAGGCCCAGTACTTC CNVGSAAGRSEAQYF
TRBD2 TRBJ2-4 - TRBV11-1 TGTGCCAGCAGCTTTCTCAGGACTAGCGTGACCAAAAACATTCAGAACTTC CASSFLRTSVTKNIQNF
- TRBJ1-2 - TRBV11-1 TGTGCTAGCAGCTTCAAGGGATTTGAATATGGCTACACCTTC CASSFKGFEYGYTF
- TRBJ2-1 - TRBV4-3 TGCGTCAGCAGTCAAGATCCCTACTTAGAATACAATGAGCAGTTCTTC CVSSQDPYLEYNEQFF